This T cell receptor beta chain was observed in a study of T cell repertoires in ileal Crohn's disease. About the study: About half received postoperative treatment, some 10 with thiopurines and around 20 anti-TNF.

Time point specified: neoterminal ileum biopsy at postoperative endoscopy, about 6 months after surgery. Repertoires were generated with immunoSEQ multiplex PCR, while TCRdb's copy carries only in-frame clones and drops some. The sample consists of 12,000 or so clones, about 70% of them appearing once. CDR3 length equals 15 residues. The ends were cut back, 10 bases at V and 6 bases at J, with 19 bases in the middle. CDR1 and CDR2 (germline): MNHEY, SVGAGI. Whole-study findings and limits: The median delay to postoperative endoscopy was nearly seven months. Active smokers at surgery had more clonal expansions than non-smokers. High-frequency clones were more common in sorted CD8 than CD4 cells.

This clone was found a few times. Its target is not known. The genes are TRBV6-5 and TRBJ1-6; the D gene is possibly TRBD1 (5 bases). The clonotype comes from an adult with Crohn's disease. Sequenced material: ileal tissue. CDR3 bases: TGTGCCACTACACGAGAGGGGCCGTCTAATTCACCCCTCCACTTT. Its protein product is CATTREGPSNSPLHF.